These T cell receptor beta chains were read from a single sample in a study of control samples from healthy donors and cancer patients. Clones were sequenced by immunoSEQ multiplex PCR, and TCRdb holds only the in-frame ones, with some missing. Of about 28,000 clones listed, roughly 89% are singletons. Sequencing used PBMCs. These receptor sequences come from a woman in her thirties or forties with lung cancer. The CDR3 runs from the conserved cysteine through the conserved F or W. The order of the fields is clone size, V gene, J gene, CDR3 protein. Clone size appears in some rows only: once, few, many, or a class for an expanded clone.

>.|TRBV11-2|TRBJ1-5
CASSLLGTGGVNNQPQHF
>.|TRBV6-4|TRBJ1-5
CASSELYQPQHF
>.|TRBV6-2/TRBV6-3|TRBJ2-6
CASSYPSSGLTVSGANVLTF
>.|TRBV20-1|TRBJ2-2
CSASYGGNTGELFF
>.|TRBV15|TRBJ1-1
CATSAGRNTEAFF
>.|TRBV4-2|TRBJ2-3
CASSQDPSASTDTQYF
>.|TRBV13|TRBJ2-3
CASSSRTSGGYDTQYF
>once|TRBV6-1|TRBJ2-3
CASSEAAGGADTQYF
>.|TRBV7-9|TRBJ1-2
CASSGTALSYTF
>.|TRBV14|TRBJ1-6
CASSRDTINSPLHF
>.|TRBV7-8|TRBJ1-3
CASSSFGGDIYF
>once|TRBV19|TRBJ2-3
CASSMGQGTDTQYF
>.|TRBV5-8|TRBJ2-5
CASSLETETQYF
>.|TRBV15|TRBJ1-2
CATRLSGNYGYTF
>.|TRBV28|TRBJ1-1
CASNVRAADEAFF
>.|TRBV19|TRBJ2-6
CASSIQGGSSGANVLTF
>.|TRBV19|TRBJ1-2
CASSISQGPKLFYGYTF
>.|TRBV12-5|TRBJ2-5
CASGFPGEETQYF
>once|TRBV4-1|TRBJ1-6
CASSQWGGYYNSPLHF
>.|TRBV27|TRBJ2-2
CASSPLRVPGELFF
>.|TRBV12-5|TRBJ1-1
CASGLVPARTENTEAFF
>.|TRBV28|TRBJ2-2
CASSLGQSNTGELFF
>.|TRBV10-3|TRBJ2-2
CAISVSQGADTGELFF
>.|TRBV3-1/TRBV3-2|TRBJ1-2
CASSPQGRGYYGYTF
>.|TRBV7-2|TRBJ1-6
CASSLMGRVQSPLHF
>.|TRBV7-2|TRBJ1-2
CASSLRGNYGYTF
>once|TRBV12-3/TRBV12-4|TRBJ2-5
CASRVASETQYF
>.|TRBV19|TRBJ1-4
CASRQPGQPNEKLFF
>.|TRBV29-1|TRBJ1-2
CSVGAGSGYGYTF
>.|TRBV4-3|TRBJ2-1
CASSQEPARYNEQFF
>.|TRBV7-7|TRBJ2-1
CASSLDPGQGEGNEQFF
>.|TRBV29-1|TRBJ1-1
CSETVMGTEAFF
>.|TRBV7-2|TRBJ2-1
CASSTTSGGRNEQFF
>.|TRBV2|TRBJ2-5
CASSEAWQQETQYF
>.|TRBV7-2|TRBJ1-4
CASSSTGGSNEKLFF
>.|TRBV24-1|TRBJ1-5
CATSDLQAEVPQHF
>.|TRBV5-6|TRBJ1-4
CASSSYTGGPNEKLFF
>.|TRBV6-4|TRBJ2-3
CASSDQLSTDTQYF
>.|TRBV7-6|TRBJ2-3
CASSETASGGDTQYF
>medium-sized|TRBV6-1|TRBJ1-4
CASSEWTGPTNEKLFF
>once|TRBV19|TRBJ1-1
CASSIVSQMNTEAFF
>.|TRBV6-5|TRBJ2-7
CASGLGTGGEEQYF
>.|TRBV3-1/TRBV3-2|TRBJ2-2
CASSQGVGELFF
>once|TRBV30|TRBJ1-2
CAWSVGGDGYTF
>few|TRBV12-3/TRBV12-4|TRBJ2-7
CATQTGSNEQYF
>.|TRBV5-8|TRBJ2-2
CASSLWGTGVNTGELFF